The clone carrying this T cell receptor beta chain was observed once. The donor group consisted of healthy Finnish infants who were having corrective surgery for congenital heart defects. Genomic DNA was extracted from every available blood leukocyte. The CDR3 is 17 residues long. CDR1 and CDR2 (germline): MGHRA, YSYEKL. With V trimmed by 1 base and J by 4 bases, 7 bases remained unmatched. The assay was immunoSEQ multiplex PCR, and TCRdb's table has in-frame clones only and misses some. Of 55,000 to 70,000 clones listed, nearly 95% are singletons. These data are taken from a study of human thymus T cells.

V is TRBV4-1 and J is TRBJ1-2, with 12 bases matching TRBD1. The material sequenced was blood. This sequence was found in a boy younger than two with a congenital heart defect but otherwise immunologically healthy. In DNA, the CDR3 is TGCGCCAGCAGCCAAGCTGCCCTGGGACAGGGGGCCTATGGCTACACCTTC. As protein: CASSQAALGQGAYGYTF.